The clone carrying this TCR beta chain was seen many times. Antigen specificity is unknown. TCRbeta library construction was performed incorporating unique molecular identifiers. TCRdb recomputed calls from the PCR reads with MiXCR, one row per CDR3 protein. The sample has approximately 400,000 distinct CDR3 sequences, roughly 17% seen once. CDR3 size: 17 residues. Germline CDR1 SGHKS, CDR2 YYEKEE (reference sequence). V dropped 0 bases and J dropped 5; count of bases not matched to a gene: 7. The sample belongs to a study of T-cell reconstitution after alpha-beta-depleted transplantation in children. Study results and limitations: T cells produced anew were the main source of T-cell counts and diversity one year after transplant. Day-60 TCRbeta diversity that was high in some patients was derived from surviving recipient T cells and thymic progenitors. It was reported that alpha-beta T cells came from several hundred expanded graft clones (about two months after transplant).

The chain employs TRBV5-5 and TRBJ2-3, with 12 nucleotides matching TRBD1. The receptor was isolated from a boy less than two years old who had a stem cell transplant for Wiskott-Aldrich syndrome, so the T cells may come from the graft donor. The sample here was PBMCs, mostly from graft donor cells, taken 360 days after TCRalphabeta/CD19-depleted stem cell transplant. The CDR3 reads CASSLDGTGGRGDTQYF. CDR3 sequence (DNA): TGTGCCAGCAGCTTGGACGGGACAGGGGGCAGAGGAGATACGCAGTATTTT.